The 27 T cell receptor beta chains below all came from one sample that was sequenced in a study of control samples from healthy donors and cancer patients. Clones were read by immunoSEQ multiplex PCR, and TCRdb kept only the in-frame ones, dropping some. Of around 120,000 clones in the sample, 88% were seen once. The source material was blood. These TCRs come from a woman aged 70 to 79 in good health.

The chain is built from TRBV5-6 and TRBJ1-4, with D possibly being TRBD1 (6 bases). The CDR3 is 15 residues long. Trimming took 4 bases from V and 3 from J, leaving 13 bases between them. The germline gives CDR1 SGHDT, CDR2 YYEEEE. CDR3 nucleotide sequence: TGTGCCAGCAGCCCCCGGGGGCTGGCTAATGAAAAACTGTTTTTT. This gives the protein CASSPRGLANEKLFF.

V and J are TRBV5-4 and TRBJ1-1; D is undetermined. This CDR3 has 13 amino acids. Between the trimmed V and J ends, which lost 4 bases and 2 bases, there was a span of 9 bases. Per germline, CDR1 SGHNT and CDR2 YYREEE (reference sequence). CDR3 DNA sequence: TGTGCCAGCAGCCCGCGGGGTAACACTGAAGCTTTCTTT. Translation: CASSPRGNTEAFF.

The chain employs TRBV2 and TRBJ2-1, with unresolved D. The CDR3 is 15 residues long. V lost 4 bases and J lost 0, with 10 bases in between. CDR1 and CDR2 from the germline V gene are SNHLY and FYNNEI. The CDR3 spells CASSGGSSSYNEQFF. The CDR3 coding sequence is TGTGCCAGCAGTGGCGGCTCCAGCTCCTACAATGAGCAGTTCTTC.

The chain combines TRBV6-8 with TRBJ1-5; TRBD1 is a possible D gene (6 bases). The V and J ends lost 6 bases and 2 bases respectively, with 11 bases between them. This CDR3 has 14 amino acids. Germline V gives CDR1 MNHGY, CDR2 SAAAGT. The CDR3 region is CASSRRQGNQPQHF. CDR3 nucleotide sequence: TGTGCCAGCAGCCGTCGACAGGGCAATCAGCCCCAGCATTTT.

The J gene is TRBJ2-7, the V gene TRBV18; 8 nucleotides agree with TRBD1. Germline CDR1 is KGHSH and CDR2 is LQKENI. The CDR3 consists of 15 residues. V was pared by 6 bases and J by 0 bases, with 7 bases of the junction left unmatched. CDR3: CASSAGQVISYEQYF. In DNA form, the CDR3 reads TGTGCCAGCTCGGCGGGACAGGTCATCTCCTACGAGCAGTACTTC. The complete variable domain, with remaining parts taken from reference TRBV18 and TRBJ2-7, reads NAGVMQNPRHLVRRRGQEARLRCSPMKGHSHVYWYRQLPEEGLKFMVYLQKENIIDESGMPKERFSAEFPKEGPSILRIQQVVRGDSAAYFCASSAGQVISYEQYFGPGTRLTVT.

V gene TRBV7-2 combines with J gene TRBJ1-5; 10 bases are a match to TRBD1. This CDR3 region has 15 residues. Trimming removed 4 bases from V and 9 bases from J; junction bases left unmatched: 9. Germline CDR1 is SGHTA and CDR2 is FQGNSA. CDR3 sequence reads: CASSYGTGVEGPQHF. The CDR3 DNA sequence: TGTGCCAGCAGCTATGGGACAGGGGTTGAGGGGCCCCAGCATTTT.

The genes are TRBV4-3 and TRBJ2-1; TRBD1 matches at 8 bases. The V gene end was trimmed by 4 bases and the J gene end by 6 bases; junction bases not matched to a gene: 5. From germline, CDR1 is LGHNA and CDR2 YSLEER. The CDR3 has 14 amino acids. DNA of the CDR3: TGCGCCAGCAGCCGCTTGACAGGGGTCAATGAGCAGTTCTTC. Its translation: CASSRLTGVNEQFF.

There are a few counts of this clone. This sequence joins TRBV4-1 and TRBJ1-5; D not resolved. The germline CDR1 and CDR2 sequences are MGHRA and YSYEKL. V gave up 0 bases and J gave up 1 base, with 1 base separating them. This CDR3 has 13 amino acids. The chain's CDR3 is CASSQDSNQPQHF. DNA for the CDR3: TGCGCCAGCAGCCAAGACAGCAATCAGCCCCAGCATTTT.

This clone has only a few counts. The gene calls are TRBV9 and TRBJ1-6; the match to TRBD1 covers 7 bases. V was pared by 0 bases and J by 10 bases, with 7 bases of the junction left unmatched. The length of the CDR3 is 15 residues. Looked up from germline, CDR1 is SGDLS and CDR2 is YYNGEE. The CDR3 nucleotides read TGTGCCAGCAGCGTAGGGGTGACAGGGAACTCACCCCTCCACTTT. Protein: CASSVGVTGNSPLHF.

This chain joins TRBV6-6 and TRBJ2-1, with TRBD2 matching over 7 bases. Germline trimming cut 6 bases from V and 4 bases from J; bases unmatched to any gene: 9. Germline lookup yields CDR1 MNHNY and CDR2 SVGAGI (reference sequence). This CDR3 has 15 residues. Written as DNA, the CDR3 is TGTGCCAGCAGGGAGGGCGGACTAGGGTACAATGAGCAGTTCTTC. Its protein product is CASREGGLGYNEQFF.

Note on this clone: Different DNA sequences within this sample yield the same CDR3. This chain links TRBV7-3 with TRBJ2-5; D remains ambiguous. The CDR3 is made up of 13 amino acids. CDR1 SGHTA and CDR2 FQGTGA come from the germline V gene. The germline V and J ends were trimmed by 3 bases and 2 bases, with 7 bases remaining between them. In DNA, the CDR3 is TGTGCCAGCAGCTTGGGGTCACAAGAGACCCAGTACTTC. As protein: CASSLGSQETQYF.

This chain joins TRBV4-1 and TRBJ1-3; D gene ambiguous. Germline CDR1 is MGHRA and CDR2 is YSYEKL. The CDR3 contains 18 residues. V was cut by 1 base and J by 0 bases, with 16 bases left in between. CDR3: CASSQGVARRRSGNTIYF. Written as DNA, the CDR3 is TGCGCCAGCAGCCAAGGTGTGGCACGGCGACGCTCTGGAAACACCATATATTTT.

The chain carries TRBV27 and TRBJ1-5, with TRBD1 identical over 10 bases. V was pared by 5 bases and J by 7 bases, with 8 bases of the junction left unmatched. This CDR3 has 15 residues. In germline, CDR1 is MNHEY, CDR2 SMNVEV (reference sequence). The CDR3 reads CASSTIQDRGQPQHF. CDR3 DNA sequence: TGTGCCAGCAGTACGATACAGGACAGGGGGCAGCCCCAGCATTTT.

The CDR3 DNA follows: TGTGCCAGCAGTTTTGATGATACGCAGTATTTT. Its protein is CASSFDDTQYF. V and J are TRBV28 and TRBJ2-3; no definite D call. V gave up 3 bases and J gave up 6 bases, with 4 bases separating them. The germline V gene encodes CDR1 MDHEN and CDR2 SYDVKM. This CDR3 is built from 11 residues.

The chain recombines TRBV29-1 with TRBJ1-2, with 8 bases identical to TRBD1. This CDR3 spans 13 amino acids. V trimming: 4 bases; J trimming: 6 bases; junction bases outside the gene matches: 7. The germline gives CDR1 SQVTM, CDR2 ANQGSEA. This CDR3 is CSVVPDRGNGYTF. CDR3 in DNA: TGCAGCGTTGTACCCGACAGGGGCAATGGCTACACCTTC. Based on the CDR3 plus reference TRBV29-1 and TRBJ1-2, the full variable domain is SAVISQKPSRDICQRGTSLTIQCQVDSQVTMMFWYRQQPGQSLTLIATANQGSEATYESGFVIDKFPISRPNLTFSTLTVSNMSPEDSSIYLCSVVPDRGNGYTFGSGTRLTVV.

The chain uses TRBV4-1 and TRBJ1-1; D is undetermined. The V gene lost 0 bases and the J gene lost 1 base, with 9 bases spanning the gap. The CDR3 extends over 15 amino acids. Germline values: CDR1 MGHRA, CDR2 YSYEKL. The CDR3 is CASSQDPPQNTEAFF. The CDR3 coding sequence is TGCGCCAGCAGCCAAGATCCACCGCAGAACACTGAAGCTTTCTTT.

This clone appeared once. The V call is TRBV5-4, the J call TRBJ2-3; 10 positions match TRBD2. The CDR3 sequence is 15 residues long. V dropped 5 bases and J dropped 2; count of bases not matched to a gene: 5. Germline CDR1 is SGHNT and CDR2 is YYREEE (reference sequence). CDR3 coding DNA: TGTGCCAGCAGTGGACTAGCGGAGGACACAGATACGCAGTATTTT. This translates into CASSGLAEDTDTQYF.

CDR3 in DNA: TGTGCCAGCAGCCATTTAAGGACGGGCAGCACTGAAGCTTTCTTT. This gives the protein CASSHLRTGSTEAFF. The V and J genes are TRBV4-2 and TRBJ1-1; D unclear. The CDR3 contains 15 residues. Trimming pared 3 bases from V and 4 bases from J, leaving 15 bases between. Looked up from germline, CDR1 is LGHNA and CDR2 is YNFKEQ.

This chain uses TRBV9 with TRBJ2-7; tentative D call: TRBD2 (5 bases). The V gene lost 0 bases and the J gene lost 3 bases, with 13 bases spanning the gap. The CDR3 consists of 15 residues. Per the germline V gene, CDR1 is SGDLS and CDR2 is YYNGEE. The DNA for the CDR3 is TGTGCCAGCAGCGTAGGGCCCCCCGACTACTACGAGCAGTACTTC. Amino acids: CASSVGPPDYYEQYF.

The chain carries TRBV10-3 and TRBJ2-2; 7 nucleotides match TRBD2. The CDR3 runs 15 residues. Per germline, CDR1 ENHRY and CDR2 SYGVKD. The V segment lost 3 bases and the J segment 1 base; nucleotides outside the gene matches: 2. The CDR3 region is CAISDWEGNTGELFF. The CDR3 coding sequence is TGTGCCATCAGTGATTGGGAGGGGAACACCGGGGAGCTGTTTTTT.

This chain connects TRBV15 to TRBJ1-5, with 9 bases that match TRBD1. Germline-derived CDR1 and CDR2 are LNHNV and YYDKDF (reference sequence). With V trimmed by 4 bases and J by 3 bases, 4 bases remained unmatched. CDR3 length equals 15 residues. The CDR3 bases are TGTGCCACCAGCACAGACAGGGGGGTCAATCAGCCCCAGCATTTT. Translating it yields CATSTDRGVNQPQHF.

The chain recombines TRBV5-1 with TRBJ2-5; maybe TRBD2 (7 bases). Germline V lookup: CDR1 SGHRS, CDR2 YFSETQ. V gave up 4 bases and J gave up 1 base, with 20 bases separating them. The CDR3 contains 17 residues. The CDR3 coding sequence is TGCGCCAGCAGCCCAGGGGCGGTTGCGGGGGCCCAAGAGACCCAGTACTTC. It translates to CASSPGAVAGAQETQYF.

The chain has TRBV6-5 and TRBJ1-3, with TRBD1 matching 9 bases. Germline V gives CDR1 MNHEY, CDR2 SVGAGI. Losses at the gene ends were 6 bases for V and 2 bases for J; bases not matched to a gene: 5. The CDR3 is 15 residues long. The CDR3 is CASSDTGGTGNTIYF. Here the CDR3 DNA reads TGTGCCAGCAGCGATACAGGGGGCACTGGAAACACCATATATTTT.

The rearrangement joins TRBV19 to TRBJ1-5; TRBD1 aligns across 10 bases. This CDR3 is built from 15 residues. V gave up 5 bases and J gave up 6 bases; unmatched junction bases: 7. Germline V lookup: CDR1 LNHDA, CDR2 SQIVND (reference sequence). CDR3 region: CASSELTGGLQPQHF. CDR3 DNA sequence: TGTGCCAGTAGTGAACTGACAGGGGGCCTTCAGCCCCAGCATTTT.

This chain connects TRBV18 to TRBJ2-1, with 13 bases that match TRBD2. The germline V gene encodes CDR1 KGHSH and CDR2 LQKENI. This CDR3 is 16 amino acids long. V lost 6 bases and J lost 9; bases outside the gene matches: 11. The CDR3 bases are TGTGCCAGCTCCCTATTACTAGCGGGGGGGCCAAGTGAGCAGTTCTTC. Encoded protein: CASSLLLAGGPSEQFF.

The table lists this clone with a few counts. The chain couples TRBV18 to TRBJ1-5; D uncertain. Germline V gives CDR1 KGHSH, CDR2 LQKENI. CDR3 length: 13 residues. V lost 3 bases and J 7 bases, leaving 10 bases between the germline ends. The CDR3: CASSPSPIQPQHF. The CDR3 bases are TGTGCCAGCTCACCCTCGCCCATACAGCCCCAGCATTTT.

The chain uses TRBV5-1 and TRBJ2-1; 8 positions agree with TRBD1. The length of the CDR3 is 14 residues. Germline V gene data show CDR1 as SGHRS and CDR2 as YFSETQ. J was trimmed by 9 bases and V by 2 bases; bases with no gene match: 7. The CDR3 DNA follows: TGCGCCAGCAGCTTTGGGACAGGAGAGGGTGAGCAGTTCTTC. The encoded protein is CASSFGTGEGEQFF.